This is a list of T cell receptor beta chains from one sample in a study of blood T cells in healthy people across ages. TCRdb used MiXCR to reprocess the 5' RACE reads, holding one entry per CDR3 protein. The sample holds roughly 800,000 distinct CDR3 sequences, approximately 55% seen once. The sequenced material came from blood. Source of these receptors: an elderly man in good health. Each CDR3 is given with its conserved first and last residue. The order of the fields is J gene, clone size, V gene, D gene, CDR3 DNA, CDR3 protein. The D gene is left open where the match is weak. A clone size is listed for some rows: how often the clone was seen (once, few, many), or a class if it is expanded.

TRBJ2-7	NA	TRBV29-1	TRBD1	TGCAGCGTTGAAGATCGGGGGACAGGGGGATTCAACGAGCAGTACTTC	CSVEDRGTGGFNEQYF
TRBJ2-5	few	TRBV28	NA	TGTGCCAGCAGTTTAGAGGGAGATCTGGAGACCCAGTACTTC	CASSLEGDLETQYF
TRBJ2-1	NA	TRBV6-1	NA	TGTGCCAGCAGCGGCGAACAAGTCAAGCAGTTCTTC	CASSGEQVKQFF
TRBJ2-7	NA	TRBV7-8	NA	TGTGCCAGCAGCTTAGATTCGGGGGCAGCGGCCTCCTACGAGCAGTACTTC	CASSLDSGAAASYEQYF
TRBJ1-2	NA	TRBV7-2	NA	TGTGCCAGCAGCTCTAGACTAGGGGGAGCTAACTATGGCTACACCTTC	CASSSRLGGANYGYTF
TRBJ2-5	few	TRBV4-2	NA	TGTGCCAGCAGCCAAGATAGGGGCGGGCCACCTTACAATGAGCAGTACTTC	CASSQDRGGPPYNEQYF
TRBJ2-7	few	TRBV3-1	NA	TGTGCCAGCAGCCTCAGTTCTTTGGCTCCGGGGTCCTACGAGCAGTACTTC	CASSLSSLAPGSYEQYF
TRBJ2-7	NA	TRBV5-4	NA	TGTGCCAGCAGCTTAGGGCAGACGGCGGGAGAGCAGTACTTC	CASSLGQTAGEQYF
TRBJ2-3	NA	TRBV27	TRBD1	TGTGCCAGCAGTTCCCACGACAGGGACCCCACAGATACGCAGTATTTT	CASSSHDRDPTDTQYF
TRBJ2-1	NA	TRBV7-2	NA	TGTGCCAGCACCCTGGGTCGGGCGGCCCGTCTGGGCAATGGGCAGTTCTTC	CASTLGRAARLGNGQFF
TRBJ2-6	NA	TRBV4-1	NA	TGCGCCAGCAGCCGGGTGGCTGGGGCCAACGTCCTGACTTTC	CASSRVAGANVLTF
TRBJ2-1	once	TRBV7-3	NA	TGTGCCAGCAGCGTAGTGGGACTGAAGCCAGAGCAGTTCTTC	CASSVVGLKPEQFF
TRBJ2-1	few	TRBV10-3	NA	TGTGCCATCATGGGGACTTGGGAGCAGTTCTTC	CAIMGTWEQFF
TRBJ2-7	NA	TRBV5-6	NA	TGTGCCAGCAGCGTGTTGAGTTCCCCCCGCGAGCAGTACTTC	CASSVLSSPREQYF
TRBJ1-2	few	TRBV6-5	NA	TGTGCCAGCAGCCGCGACAGTGACAGTGCTAACTATGGCTACACCTTC	CASSRDSDSANYGYTF
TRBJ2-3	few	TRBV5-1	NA	TGCGCCAGCAGTGTTGGAAGCAGCAGATACGCGTATTTT	CASSVGSSRYAYF
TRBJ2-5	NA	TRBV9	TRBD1	TGTGCCAGCAGCATGACAGGGGGCTTGGAGACCCAGTACTTC	CASSMTGGLETQYF
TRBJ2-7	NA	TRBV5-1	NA	TGCGCCAGCAGCTTAGGAGGGTTCCCCAGCTCCTACGAGCAGTACTTC	CASSLGGFPSSYEQYF
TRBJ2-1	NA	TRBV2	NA	TGTGCCAGCGGGGAGGGGGCGAGGCTCAATGAGCAGTTCTTC	CASGEGARLNEQFF
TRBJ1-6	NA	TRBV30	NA	TGTGCCTGCTCACTGGTGACTCCTGTTAGCTCCTATAATTCACCCCTCCACTTT	CACSLVTPVSSYNSPLHF
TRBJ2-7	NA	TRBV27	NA	TGTGCCAGCAGTTTAAATTTAGGGGATGAGCAGTACTTC	CASSLNLGDEQYF
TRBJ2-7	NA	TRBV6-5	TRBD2	TGTGCCAGCAGTTACGTCGGAAAGGGACTAGCGGGAGACCCGAGCTCCTACGAGCAGTACTTC	CASSYVGKGLAGDPSSYEQYF
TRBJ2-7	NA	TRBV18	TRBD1	TGTGCCAGCTCACCTTCGACAGGGACCTACAATGAGCAGTACTTC	CASSPSTGTYNEQYF
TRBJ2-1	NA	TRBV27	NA	TGTGCCAGCAGTTTAAGGGAGAGGTCCTACAATGAGCAGTTCTTC	CASSLRERSYNEQFF
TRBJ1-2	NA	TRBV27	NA	TGTGCCAGCAGTTTAGGGGGGCTAGGGGCCTATGGCTACACCTTC	CASSLGGLGAYGYTF
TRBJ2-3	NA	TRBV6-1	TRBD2	TGTGCCAGCAGTGAAGAGAGCGGGGGTTTTCACAGATACGCGTATTTT	CASSEESGGFHRYAYF
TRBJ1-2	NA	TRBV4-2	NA	TGTGCCAGCAGCCAAGAGCATGTCTATGGCTACACCTTC	CASSQEHVYGYTF
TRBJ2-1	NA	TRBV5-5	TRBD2	TGTGCCAGCAGCACCCTAGCGGGGGGCGGTGTTGAGCAGTTCTTC	CASSTLAGGGVEQFF
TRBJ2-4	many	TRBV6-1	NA	TGTGCCAGCAGTAAGGGACGGGACAACCTGGGGAACATTCAGTACTTC	CASSKGRDNLGNIQYF
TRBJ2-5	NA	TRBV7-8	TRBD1	TGTGCCAGCAGCTTAGGCGGGACAGGTACCCAGTACTTC	CASSLGGTGTQYF
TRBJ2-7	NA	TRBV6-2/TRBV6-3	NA	TGTGCCAGCAGTTACGCCTCAGGGGGGGAACGCTACGAGCAGTACTTC	CASSYASGGERYEQYF
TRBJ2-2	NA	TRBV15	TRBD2	TGTGCCACCAGCAGAGAACCCAGCGGGAGGACCGGGGAGCTGTTTTTT	CATSREPSGRTGELFF
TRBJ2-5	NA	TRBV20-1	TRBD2	TGCAGTGCTTATTCTCCGGGACTAGCGGGGTACAATGAGCAGTACTTC	CSAYSPGLAGYNEQYF
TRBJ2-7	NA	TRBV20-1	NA	TGCAGTGCTGTAGGGGACATCACTACCTACGAGCAGTACTTC	CSAVGDITTYEQYF
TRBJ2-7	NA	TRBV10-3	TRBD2	TGTGCCTTAAAGCGGGAGGGCCGTGGTGAGCAGTACTTC	CALKREGRGEQYF